The present T cell receptor beta chain was sequenced within a study of T cell changes during pregnancy in multiple sclerosis (dated by TCRdb to between 2017 and 2020). As for the study more broadly: The study examined how the T cell repertoire changed over the course of pregnancy in women with multiple sclerosis.

Library construction relied on the immunoSEQ multiplex PCR assay. The clones in this table, taken by TCRdb from immuneACCESS, are in-frame only. Not every clone is retained; where verified, under half of the shortfall comes from an unresolved V gene, and the cause of the rest is unknown. This sample has roughly 100,000 clones in its table, and just under 95% of those were observed once. Clones ranked in the top ten supply roughly 1.5% of the sample. Note on this clone: Its antigen specificity is not known. The sample holds no much larger clone one base away, and base qualities are not on file.

The germline V gene (reference sequence) gives CDR1 as GTSNPN and CDR2 as SVGIG. Trimming at the junction amounts to 4 bases on V and 3 bases on J, and the germline ends lie 10 bases apart. From cysteine to phenylalanine, the CDR3 is 12 amino acids long. This entry keeps only the CDR3 DNA: 36 bases, framed from base 1. The material was peripheral blood, obtained after pregnancy. The sequence came from a female donor with multiple sclerosis, enrolled in a pregnancy study. Recombination joined TRBV30 with TRBJ2-7, and possibly TRBD1, on 6 matching bases. The sequence in DNA is TGTGCCTGGAAGGGGGACATCTACGAGCAGTACTTC. This translates into CAWKGDIYEQYF.